One and the same sample provided the 10 T cell receptor beta chains below, sequenced in a study of blood T cell repertoires in COVID-19. Assay used: immunoSEQ multiplex PCR; TCRdb lists only in-frame clones, some missing. Found here are some 240,000 clones, around 80% of them singletons; the top ten hold 4.1%. The sample taken for sequencing was PBMCs or T cells enriched from blood (not recorded which). These TCRs come from a man aged 25-40 years with acute COVID-19.

The CDR3 region is CASKTLSQARNTIYF. The CDR3 region has the DNA TGTGCCAGCAAGACCCTGAGTCAGGCCAGAAACACCATATATTTT. The V gene is TRBV27, the J gene TRBJ1-3; D gene unclear. This CDR3 has 15 amino acids. Germline V gene data show CDR1 as MNHEY and CDR2 as SMNVEV (reference sequence). V lost 7 bases, J lost 5 bases, and 18 bases lay in between.

The chain combines TRBV11-2 with TRBJ2-2; TRBD2 aligns across 14 bases. Germline V gene lookup returns CDR1 SGHAT and CDR2 FQNNGV. V trimming: 0 bases; J trimming: 3 bases; junction bases outside the gene matches: 9. The CDR3 is 20 amino acids. The CDR3 sequence: CASSLDERLAGGLYTGELFF. In nucleotides, the CDR3 is TGTGCCAGCAGCTTAGATGAACGACTAGCGGGGGGGCTTTACACCGGGGAGCTGTTTTTT. Variable domain in full (rest from reference TRBV11-2 and TRBJ2-2): EAGVAQSPRYKIIEKRQSVAFWCNPISGHATLYWYQQILGQGPKLLIQFQNNGVVDDSQLPKDRFSAERLKGVDSTLKIQPAKLEDSAVYLCASSLDERLAGGLYTGELFFGEGSRLTVL.

The chain links TRBV3-1 (or the pseudogene TRBV3-2) to TRBJ2-5, with D tentatively TRBD2 (5 bases). Trimming pared 2 bases from V and 5 bases from J, leaving 15 bases between. The germline V gene encodes CDR1 LGHDT and CDR2 YNNKEL (reference sequence). The CDR3 is made up of 15 amino acids. CDR3 DNA: TGTGCCAGCAGCCAACCGGGATTCCAGAGGGAGACCCAGTACTTC. It codes for CASSQPGFQRETQYF.

The V call is TRBV5-1, the J call TRBJ1-4; no reliable D call. CDR1 is SGHRS, CDR2 YFSETQ, per germline. Trimming left V 4 bases short and J 8 bases short, with 15 bases between. The CDR3 totals 14 residues. The CDR3 DNA sequence: TGCGCCAGCAGCCCGAGCGGGTCTGGGGAAAAACTGTTTTTT. This gives the protein CASSPSGSGEKLFF.

The V call is TRBV4-1, the J call TRBJ2-1, with 10 nucleotides matching TRBD2. The germline V gene has CDR1 MGHRA and CDR2 YSYEKL. The CDR3 is 15 amino acids. Losses at the gene ends were 4 bases for V and 10 bases for J; bases not matched to a gene: 10. The CDR3 region is CASSPSGGYSLEQFF. The DNA of the CDR3 is TGCGCCAGCAGCCCTAGCGGGGGATACTCCTTGGAGCAGTTCTTC.

This chain uses TRBV20-1 with TRBJ2-1, with D perhaps TRBD2 (6 bases). The germline CDR1 and CDR2 sequences are DFQATT and SNEGSKA (reference sequence). The CDR3 is 14 amino acids. The V end lost 3 bases, the J end lost 6 bases, and 15 bases lay between the germline ends. The chain's CDR3 is CSASTHAEGNEQFF. In DNA, the CDR3 is TGCAGTGCTAGTACTCACGCGGAGGGCAATGAGCAGTTCTTC.

This chain connects TRBV5-1 to TRBJ2-7; 8 bases line up with TRBD1. Germline lookup yields CDR1 SGHRS and CDR2 YFSETQ. V shed 4 bases and J 0 bases; nucleotides not matched to a gene: 6. This CDR3 has 15 residues. CDR3 sequence: CASSNGQGPSYEQYV. The CDR3, as DNA: TGCGCCAGCAGCAACGGACAGGGTCCCTCCTACGAGCAGTACGTC.

The count of this clone is one. This chain joins TRBV6-5 and TRBJ1-2, with TRBD1 identical over 11 bases. The CDR3 consists of 16 residues. V was clipped by 2 bases and J by 7 bases; unmatched bases: 9. Looked up from germline, CDR1 is MNHEY and CDR2 is SVGAGI. CDR3 sequence: CASSYGSGTGGSGYTF. The CDR3 DNA follows: TGTGCCAGCAGTTACGGATCCGGGACAGGGGGTAGTGGCTACACCTTC.

The chain has TRBV5-4 and TRBJ1-1; maybe TRBD1 (6 bases). The CDR3 has 14 amino acids. CDR1 and CDR2 from the germline V gene are SGHNT and YYREEE (reference sequence). V lost 3 bases and J 0 bases, leaving 9 bases between the germline ends. As DNA, the CDR3 is TGTGCCAGCAGCTGGGGGCAGTTGAACACTGAAGCTTTCTTT. Amino acid sequence: CASSWGQLNTEAFF.

The V and J genes are TRBV2 and TRBJ2-2, with D perhaps TRBD1 (6 bases). CDR3 length: 15 residues. Trimming cost V 8 bases and J 0 bases, with 13 bases left between them. Germline V gene lookup returns CDR1 SNHLY and CDR2 FYNNEI. CDR3 nucleotide sequence: TGTGCCAGCGCTAAGGGGACAACGAACACCGGGGAGCTGTTTTTT. Translation gives CASAKGTTNTGELFF.